Detailed here is one T cell receptor beta chain. TCRdb's table, derived via immunoSEQ multiplex PCR, lists solely in-frame clones and lacks some. The table includes 150,000 to 180,000 clones, under 90% detected once. Trimming stripped 0 bases from V and 1 base from J, with 16 bases between. The germline V gene encodes CDR1 SGHDT and CDR2 YYEEEE. The CDR3 runs 17 residues. These data belong to a study of blood T cell repertoires in COVID-19. About the research overall: Sites in the United States, Italy and Spain provided acute and convalescent COVID-19 samples.

The chain uses TRBV5-6 and TRBJ1-2, with a possible D match to TRBD1 (5 bases). The sample was peripheral blood. The TCR sequence derives from a man aged 60 to 75 with acute or convalescent COVID-19. The CDR3 loop is CASSLAKAGYNNYGYTF. DNA of the CDR3: TGTGCCAGCAGCTTGGCCAAAGCAGGGTATAATAACTATGGCTACACCTTC.